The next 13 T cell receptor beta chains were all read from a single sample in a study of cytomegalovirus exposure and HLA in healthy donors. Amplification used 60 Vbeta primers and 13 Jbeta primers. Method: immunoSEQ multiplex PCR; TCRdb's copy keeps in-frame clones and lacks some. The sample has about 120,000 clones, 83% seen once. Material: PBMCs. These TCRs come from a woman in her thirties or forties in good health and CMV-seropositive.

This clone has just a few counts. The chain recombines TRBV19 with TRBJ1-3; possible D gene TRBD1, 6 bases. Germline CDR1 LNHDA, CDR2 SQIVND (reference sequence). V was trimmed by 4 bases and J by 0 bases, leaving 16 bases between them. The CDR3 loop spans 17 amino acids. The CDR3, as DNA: TGTGCCAGTAGTACAGGGGTCCGACGAAACTCTGGAAACACCATATATTTT. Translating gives CASSTGVRRNSGNTIYF.

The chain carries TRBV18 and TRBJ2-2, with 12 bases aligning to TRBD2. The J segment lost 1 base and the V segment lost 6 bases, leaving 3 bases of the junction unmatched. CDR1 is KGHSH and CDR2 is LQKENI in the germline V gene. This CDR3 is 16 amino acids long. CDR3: CASSGLAGLNTGELFF. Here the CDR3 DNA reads TGTGCCAGCTCCGGACTAGCGGGATTGAACACCGGGGAGCTGTTTTTT.

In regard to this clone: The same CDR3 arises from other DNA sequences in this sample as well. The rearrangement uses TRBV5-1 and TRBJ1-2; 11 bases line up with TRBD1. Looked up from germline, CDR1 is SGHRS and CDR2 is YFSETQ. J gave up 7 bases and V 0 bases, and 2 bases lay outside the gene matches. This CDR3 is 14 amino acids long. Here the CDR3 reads CASSLAGTGGGYTF. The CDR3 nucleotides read TGCGCCAGCAGCTTGGCCGGGACAGGGGGTGGCTACACCTTC.

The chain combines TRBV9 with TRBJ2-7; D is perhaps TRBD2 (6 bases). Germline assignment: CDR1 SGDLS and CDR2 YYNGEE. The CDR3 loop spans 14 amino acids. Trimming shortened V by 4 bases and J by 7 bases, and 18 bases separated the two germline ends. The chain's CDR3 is CASSTYGTRGEQYF. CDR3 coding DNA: TGTGCCAGCAGCACATACGGGACTCGCGGGGAGCAGTACTTC.

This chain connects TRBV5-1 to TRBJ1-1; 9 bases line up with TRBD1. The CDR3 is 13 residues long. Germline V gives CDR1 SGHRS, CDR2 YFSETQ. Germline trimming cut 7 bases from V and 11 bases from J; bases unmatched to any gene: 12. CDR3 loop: CASGSRTGVVAFF. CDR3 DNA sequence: TGCGCCAGCGGATCGCGGACAGGGGTTGTTGCTTTCTTT. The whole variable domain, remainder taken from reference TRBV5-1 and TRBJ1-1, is KAGVTQTPRYLIKTRGQQVTLSCSPISGHRSVSWYQQTPGQGLQFLFEYFSETQRNKGNFPGRFSGRQFSNSRSEMNVSTLELGDSALYLCASGSRTGVVAFFGQGTRLTVV.

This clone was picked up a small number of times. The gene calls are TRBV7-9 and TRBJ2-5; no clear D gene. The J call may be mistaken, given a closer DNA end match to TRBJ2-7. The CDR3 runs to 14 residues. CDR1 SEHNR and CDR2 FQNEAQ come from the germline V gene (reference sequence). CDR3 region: CASSLVLNTYEQYF. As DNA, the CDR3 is TGTGCCAGCAGCTTAGTCCTAAATACCTACGAGCAGTACTTC.

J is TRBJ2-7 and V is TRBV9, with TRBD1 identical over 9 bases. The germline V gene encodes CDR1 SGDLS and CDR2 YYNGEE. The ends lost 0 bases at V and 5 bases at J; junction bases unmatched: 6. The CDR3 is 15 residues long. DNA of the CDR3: TGTGCCAGCAGCGTAGGGATGGGACAGGGCAACGAGCAGTACTTC. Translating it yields CASSVGMGQGNEQYF.

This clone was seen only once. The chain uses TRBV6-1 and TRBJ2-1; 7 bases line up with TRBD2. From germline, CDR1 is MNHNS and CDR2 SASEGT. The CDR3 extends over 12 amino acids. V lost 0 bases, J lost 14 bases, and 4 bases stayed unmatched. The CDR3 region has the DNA TGTGCCAGCAGTGAAGCCCGGGGGGAGGAGTTCTTC. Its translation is CASSEARGEEFF.

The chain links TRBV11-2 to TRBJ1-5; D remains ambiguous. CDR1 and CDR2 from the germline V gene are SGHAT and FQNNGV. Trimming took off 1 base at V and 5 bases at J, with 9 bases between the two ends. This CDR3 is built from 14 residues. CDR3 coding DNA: TGTGCCAGCAGCTTAGGGGAGACCGATCAGCCCCAGCATTTT. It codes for CASSLGETDQPQHF.

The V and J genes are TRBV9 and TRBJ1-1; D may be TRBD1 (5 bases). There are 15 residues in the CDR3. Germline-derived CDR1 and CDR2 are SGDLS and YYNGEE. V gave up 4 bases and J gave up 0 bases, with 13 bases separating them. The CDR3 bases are TGTGCCAGCAGCCCAACTACAGGCCTGAACACTGAAGCTTTCTTT. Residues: CASSPTTGLNTEAFF. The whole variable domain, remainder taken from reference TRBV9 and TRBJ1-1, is DSGVTQTPKHLITATGQRVTLRCSPRSGDLSVYWYQQSLDQGLQFLIQYYNGEERAKGNILERFSAQQFPDLHSELNLSSLELGDSALYFCASSPTTGLNTEAFFGQGTRLTVV.

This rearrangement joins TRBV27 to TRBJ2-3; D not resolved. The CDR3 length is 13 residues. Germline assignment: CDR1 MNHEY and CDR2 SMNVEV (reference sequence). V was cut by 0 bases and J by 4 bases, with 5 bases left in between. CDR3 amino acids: CASSLSRADTQYF. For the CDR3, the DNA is TGTGCCAGCAGTTTATCGAGAGCAGATACGCAGTATTTT.

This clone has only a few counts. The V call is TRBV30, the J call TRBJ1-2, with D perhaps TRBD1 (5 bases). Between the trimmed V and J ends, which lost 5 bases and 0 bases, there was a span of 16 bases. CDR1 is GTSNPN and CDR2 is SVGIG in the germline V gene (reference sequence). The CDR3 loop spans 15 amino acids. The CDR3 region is CAWGAEDTANYGYTF. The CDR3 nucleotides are TGTGCCTGGGGTGCCGAGGACACAGCTAACTATGGCTACACCTTC.

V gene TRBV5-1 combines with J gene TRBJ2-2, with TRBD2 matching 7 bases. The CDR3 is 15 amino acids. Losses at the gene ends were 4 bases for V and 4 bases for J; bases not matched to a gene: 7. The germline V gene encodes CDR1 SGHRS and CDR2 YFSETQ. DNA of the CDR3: TGCGCCAGCAGCGGAGTAGCGGGCGTCACCGGGGAGCTGTTTTTT. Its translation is CASSGVAGVTGELFF.